This record covers a single T cell receptor (beta chain). This clonotype has at least ten counts. The antigen it binds to is not known. Base qualities are missing; no much larger clone stands one base away. Hyperthyroidism patients were aged 18 to 65 years and newly diagnosed, with disease duration of less than 2 months. Exclusion was applied to patients with uncontrolled infections, other autoimmune diseases, pregnancy or lactation. Clinical symptoms, serum thyroxine and TRAb, thyroid ultrasound, and orbital computed tomography formed the basis for the diagnoses. For progressor patients, blood was drawn at the first diagnosis of hyperthyroidism, before any ophthalmopathy symptoms had appeared. PBMCs were separated from roughly 10 ml of fresh peripheral blood using Ficoll-Paque density gradient centrifugation. Progressor patients were initially diagnosed with Graves' hyperthyroidism and developed ophthalmopathy during follow-up. Trizol reagent was used to extract total RNA, and RNA quality was then checked on an Agilent 2100 Bioanalyzer.

The TCR beta CDR3 regions were amplified from the RNA transcripts. The first round of RT-PCR for the TCR CDR3 was performed with the HTBI primer set and the Qiagen OneStep RT-PCR kit. A second multiplex PCR round built the libraries, followed by size selection and purification. Paired-end sequencing of the libraries was performed with 100 bp reads on an Illumina HiSeq2000. The authors' analysis ran thus. Raw data were processed with SOAPnuke, discarding reads with adapters, uncalled bases, mean Phred below 15, or no exact constant-primer or identifier match. COPE v1.2.5 was used to merge the high-quality paired reads, and each unique nucleotide sequence was defined as a clonotype. Clonotypes were aligned to IMGT TRBV, TRBD and TRBJ reference segments using MiTCR v1.1. The analysis was restricted to V-J combinations with a frequency above 0.0001, which together covered 99.2% of the repertoires. A TCS score was defined as the ratio of F50 (clonal expansion) to E x V (chaos), with BLOSUM62-based TCRdist applied between CDR3 peptides within each V-J. Welch's t-statistics and random forest reduced just over 500 V-J features to roughly 13, which were used in a naive Bayes classifier (R e1071). The raw public reads went through TCRdb reprocessing: fastp at Q25, MiXCR clone calling, in-frame beta chains kept. Rows with one shared CDR3 protein collapse into an entry with the most common genes and DNA. The V and J calls, along with clone size, are taken from TCRdb and not from the paper's own processing. Across this sample there are 280,000 or so distinct CDR3 sequences, with 15% seen only once. More than 30% of the sample comes from the top ten.

Measured from the cysteine to the phenylalanine, the CDR3 is 12 residues long. The kept DNA is CDR3 alone, 36 bases in frame from the first base. V was cut back by 4 bases and J by 5 bases, leaving a gap of 12 bases between them. CDR1 and CDR2 are drawn from the germline V gene (reference sequence): GTSNPN, SVGIG. The sample originates from a study of T cells in Graves' hyperthyroidism and ophthalmopathy (dated by TCRdb to between 2018 and 2020). About the investigation overall: Peripheral blood samples were taken at the time of initial diagnosis, prior to any treatment. TCR V-J signatures able to tell the groups apart were searched for in a discovery cohort of 90 to 100 patients, of whom more than 40 had Graves' ophthalmopathy and 57 had stable Graves' hyperthyroidism. An independent validation cohort of around 19 hyperthyroidism patients and about 15 patients who later progressed to ophthalmopathy tested prospective prediction of ophthalmopathy. The approximately 97 discovery patients were randomly divided into training and test sets at a 7:3 ratio. In about six Graves' hyperthyroidism patients, the study also compared T-cell repertoires from thyroid tissue with T-cell repertoires from blood. After sampling, hyperthyroidism patients received methimazole starting at 30 mg daily, and ophthalmopathy patients received high-dose intravenous methylprednisolone. The paper reports TCR Vbeta CDR3 sequencing of 140 or so peripheral blood samples: over 40 ophthalmopathy, about 75 hyperthyroidism and around 17 progressor patients.

Points the paper makes about the study in general: Blood samples also contained most of the expanded thyroid clonotypes (frequency above 0.001), which suggests that blood repertoires may reflect thyroid immune responses. In validation, progression to ophthalmopathy was predicted by the model with around 70% sensitivity and around 75% specificity, a median of approximately 6.5 months before onset. No statistical method was used to set the sample size in advance, and investigators knew the group allocation. In cross-validation, a model built on a 13 V-J signature told ophthalmopathy apart from stable hyperthyroidism with less than 90% sensitivity and roughly 83% specificity, and in testing the same model reached 80%/75%.

The chain was built from TRBV30 and TRBJ2-7, with a weak D call of TRBD1 (6 bases match). The sequenced material came from blood. This receptor was identified in a woman in her forties or fifties with Graves' hyperthyroidism that later progressed to Graves' ophthalmopathy. The nucleotides are TGTGCCTGGACCCCCGACAGGCACGAGCAGTACTTC. The translation is CAWTPDRHEQYF. With the rest looked up from the reference TRBV30 and TRBJ2-7 genes rather than sequenced, the full variable domain is SQTIHQWPATLVQPVGSPLSLECTVEGTSNPNLYWYRQAAGRGLQLLFYSVGIGQISSEVPQNLSASRPQDRQFILSSKKLLLSDSGFYLCAWTPDRHEQYFGPGTRLTVT.